This is a list of T cell receptor beta chains from one sample in a study of control samples from healthy donors and cancer patients. Only in-frame clones appear in the TCRdb table, and some are missing; sequencing was by immunoSEQ multiplex PCR. The sample includes tens of thousands of clones, about 87% of them seen just once. The sequencing sample was made of blood. Receptors were obtained from a woman aged 65 to 85 in good health. The CDR3 runs from the conserved cysteine through the conserved F or W. Fields, in order: D gene, J gene, V gene, clone size, CDR3 protein, CDR3 DNA. The D gene is left open where the match is weak. Not every row has a clone size; where given, it reads once, few, many or a size class.

>TRBD1|TRBJ1-2|TRBV6-5|once
CASRKTGGNYGYTF
TGTGCCAGCAGAAAAACAGGGGGAAACTATGGCTACACCTTC
>-|TRBJ1-2|TRBV12-3/TRBV12-4|-
CASSLTPGPTNSF
TGTGCCAGCAGCTTAACCCCGGGTCCTACTAACTCCTTC
>TRBD2|TRBJ2-7|TRBV5-1|once
CASDWEGYEQYF
TGCGCCAGCGACTGGGAGGGGTACGAGCAGTACTTC
>TRBD1|TRBJ1-1|TRBV6-5|-
CASSYWGQGFTEAFF
TGTGCCAGCAGTTACTGGGGACAGGGATTCACTGAAGCTTTCTTT
>TRBD1|TRBJ2-7|TRBV5-1|-
CASSPRTGEVREQYF
TGCGCCAGCAGCCCCCGGACAGGGGAGGTGCGGGAGCAGTACTTC
>-|TRBJ2-2|TRBV6-2/TRBV6-3|once
CASSYSIYDTGELFF
TGTGCCAGCAGTTACTCGATCTATGACACCGGGGAGCTGTTTTTT
>TRBD2|TRBJ2-1|TRBV24-1|-
CATSDSGTSGFNEQFF
TGTGCCACCAGTGATTCCGGGACTAGCGGGTTCAATGAGCAGTTCTTC
>-|TRBJ1-6|TRBV3-1/TRBV3-2|once
CASSQGTVPNSPLHF
TGTGCCAGCAGCCAAGGAACAGTACCTAATTCACCCCTCCACTTT
>-|TRBJ2-7|TRBV7-9|-
CASTPVGFEQYF
TGTGCCAGCACCCCGGTAGGATTCGAGCAGTACTTC
>TRBD1|TRBJ2-5|TRBV5-4|-
CASSEPQGIETQYF
TGTGCCAGCAGCGAACCACAGGGGATCGAGACCCAGTACTTC
>-|TRBJ2-5|TRBV6-5|-
CAENQGNGETQYF
TGCGCCGAGAATCAGGGAAACGGAGAGACCCAGTACTTC
>-|TRBJ2-5|TRBV11-2|-
CASSLTGFAQETQYF
TGTGCCAGCAGCCTAACAGGGTTCGCCCAAGAGACCCAGTACTTC
>-|TRBJ1-1|TRBV29-1|-
CSVLGGFTEAFF
TGCAGCGTTTTAGGGGGTTTCACTGAAGCTTTCTTT
>-|TRBJ2-2|TRBV5-6|-
CASSTINGELFF
TGTGCCAGCAGCACTATAAACGGGGAGCTGTTTTTT
>TRBD1|TRBJ1-2|TRBV19|-
CASSRTGSPYGYTF
TGTGCCAGTAGTAGGACAGGATCCCCCTATGGCTACACCTTC
>-|TRBJ1-2|TRBV3-1/TRBV3-2|few
CASSQDSPGPNYGYTF
TGTGCCAGCAGCCAAGATTCCCCAGGCCCTAACTATGGCTACACCTTC
>-|TRBJ2-5|TRBV2|-
CASRGPERAQETQYF
TGTGCCAGCAGGGGGCCGGAGAGGGCTCAAGAGACCCAGTACTTC
>-|TRBJ2-6|TRBV18|-
CASSPGTGSGANVLTF
TGTGCCAGCTCACCGGGAACCGGTTCTGGGGCCAACGTCCTGACTTTC
>TRBD1|TRBJ2-7|TRBV7-2|-
CASSRGQVVTYEQYF
TGTGCCAGCAGCCGGGGACAGGTCGTTACCTACGAGCAGTACTTC
>-|TRBJ2-3|TRBV7-9|-
CASDRRETDTQYF
TGTGCCAGCGACCGACGGGAAACAGATACGCAGTATTTT
>-|TRBJ1-6|TRBV4-1|-
CASSQEGHNNSPLHF
TGCGCCAGCAGCCAAGAGGGACATAATAATTCACCCCTCCACTTT
>-|TRBJ2-1|TRBV7-2|-
CASSSAATWGNEQFF
TGTGCCAGCAGCTCAGCGGCAACCTGGGGAAATGAGCAGTTCTTC
>-|TRBJ2-1|TRBV21-1|-
CASSMSGQGVKGSNEQFF
TGTGCCAGCAGCATGTCAGGACAGGGGGTAAAGGGTTCCAATGAGCAGTTCTTC
>TRBD2|TRBJ2-5|TRBV7-2|-
CASSLSPGGYQETQYF
TGTGCCAGCAGCTTATCTCCGGGAGGGTACCAAGAGACCCAGTACTTC
>TRBD1|TRBJ1-6|TRBV19|-
CASTPGQGVKDNSPLHF
TGTGCCAGTACCCCGGGACAGGGGGTGAAGGATAATTCACCCCTCCACTTT
>-|TRBJ1-2|TRBV6-1|once
CASSESQNYGYTF
TGTGCCAGCAGTGAAAGCCAGAACTATGGCTACACCTTC
>TRBD2|TRBJ2-1|TRBV11-2|-
CASSAAGTSFGSSYNEQFF
TGTGCCAGCAGCGCAGCCGGGACTAGTTTCGGTTCCTCCTACAATGAGCAGTTCTTC
>-|TRBJ2-5|TRBV18|-
CASQGAETQYF
TGTGCCAGTCAAGGAGCAGAGACCCAGTACTTC
>TRBD1|TRBJ1-6|TRBV3-1/TRBV3-2|few
CASSQGRGASSPLHF
TGTGCCAGCAGCCAAGGCAGGGGGGCGAGCTCACCCCTCCACTTT
>TRBD1|TRBJ1-4|TRBV5-4|-
CASSPDRGHEKLFF
TGTGCCAGCAGCCCGGACAGGGGCCACGAAAAACTGTTTTTT
>-|TRBJ1-2|TRBV5-5|-
CASSLGGGGYGYTF
TGTGCCAGCAGCTTGGGTGGGGGCGGCTATGGCTACACCTTC
>-|TRBJ2-7|TRBV12-5|-
CASGDAYEQYF
TGTGCTAGTGGTGACGCCTACGAGCAGTACTTC
>TRBD1|TRBJ1-6|TRBV14|-
CASSSGGFGSPLHF
TGTGCCAGCAGCTCAGGGGGTTTTGGGTCACCCCTCCACTTT
>-|TRBJ1-1|TRBV20-1|-
CSASTGSGTEAFF
TGCAGTGCTAGTACCGGGTCGGGCACTGAAGCTTTCTTT
>TRBD2|TRBJ2-1|TRBV6-6|-
CASSYQSGGAYNEQFF
TGTGCCAGCAGTTACCAGAGCGGGGGGGCCTACAATGAGCAGTTCTTC
>-|TRBJ1-5|TRBV3-1/TRBV3-2|few
CASSQDRNQPQHF
TGTGCCAGCAGCCAAGACAGAAATCAGCCCCAGCATTTT
>-|TRBJ1-1|TRBV29-1|-
CSVEGVGVEAFF
TGCAGCGTTGAAGGGGTGGGAGTTGAAGCTTTCTTT
>-|TRBJ1-1|TRBV5-1|-
CASSSGGQARSTEAFF
TGCGCCAGCAGCTCGGGGGGCCAGGCCCGATCCACTGAAGCTTTCTTT
>-|TRBJ1-4|TRBV3-1/TRBV3-2|-
CASSQGLGGEKLFF
TGTGCCAGCAGCCAGGGATTGGGGGGTGAAAAACTGTTTTTT
>-|TRBJ1-5|TRBV10-3|-
CAISERVEGQPQHF
TGTGCCATCAGTGAACGAGTGGAAGGTCAGCCCCAGCATTTT
>-|TRBJ1-3|TRBV4-2|once
CASSQEGRTSGNTIYF
TGTGCCAGCAGCCAAGAGGGGCGGACCTCTGGAAACACCATATATTTT
>-|TRBJ2-2|TRBV5-1|-
CASSFASGTGELFF
TGCGCCAGCAGCTTCGCCAGTGGAACCGGGGAGCTGTTTTTT
>TRBD1|TRBJ1-4|TRBV18|-
CASSPPMDRGEKLFF
TGTGCCAGCTCACCACCGATGGACAGGGGTGAAAAACTGTTTTTT
>-|TRBJ2-1|TRBV5-1|-
CASSLSTGSYNEQFF
TGCGCCAGCAGCCTCTCGACAGGCTCCTACAATGAGCAGTTCTTC
>TRBD2|TRBJ2-1|TRBV20-1|-
CSASRIAGNNEQFF
TGCAGTGCTAGTAGGATAGCGGGAAACAATGAGCAGTTCTTC
>TRBD1|TRBJ1-3|TRBV18|-
CASSPDRASGNTIYF
TGTGCCAGCTCACCAGACAGGGCCTCTGGAAACACCATATATTTT
>-|TRBJ1-1|TRBV25-1|-
CASSEWGGNTEAFF
TGTGCCAGCAGTGAATGGGGCGGGAACACTGAAGCTTTCTTT
>TRBD1|TRBJ1-2|TRBV30|-
CAWSVSTGSGFGGYTF
TGTGCCTGGAGTGTCTCGACAGGGTCCGGCTTTGGTGGCTACACCTTC